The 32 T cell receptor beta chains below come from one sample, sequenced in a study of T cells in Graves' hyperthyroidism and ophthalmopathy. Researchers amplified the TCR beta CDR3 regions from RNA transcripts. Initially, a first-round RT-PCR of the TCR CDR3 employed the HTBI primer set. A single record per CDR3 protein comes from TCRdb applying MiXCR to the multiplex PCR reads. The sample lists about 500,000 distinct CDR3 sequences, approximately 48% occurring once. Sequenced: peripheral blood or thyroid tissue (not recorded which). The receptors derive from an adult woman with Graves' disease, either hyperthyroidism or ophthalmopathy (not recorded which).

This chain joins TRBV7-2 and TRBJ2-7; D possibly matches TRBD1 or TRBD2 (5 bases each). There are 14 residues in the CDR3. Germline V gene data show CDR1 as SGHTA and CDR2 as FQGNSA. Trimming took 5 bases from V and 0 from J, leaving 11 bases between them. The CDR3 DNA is TGTGCCAGCAGCCCCTTTGGGGGCTCCTACGAGCAGTACTTC. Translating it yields CASSPFGGSYEQYF.

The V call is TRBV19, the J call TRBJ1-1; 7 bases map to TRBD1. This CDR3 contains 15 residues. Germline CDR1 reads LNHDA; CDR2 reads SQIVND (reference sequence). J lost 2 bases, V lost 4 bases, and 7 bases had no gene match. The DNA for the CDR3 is TGTGCCAGTAGTAGATGGGACAGACCAAACACTGAAGCTTTCTTT. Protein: CASSRWDRPNTEAFF. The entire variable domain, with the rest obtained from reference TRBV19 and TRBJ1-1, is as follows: DGGITQSPKYLFRKEGQNVTLSCEQNLNHDAMYWYRQDPGQGLRLIYYSQIVNDFQKGDIAEGYSVSREKKESFPLTVTSAQKNPTAFYLCASSRWDRPNTEAFFGQGTRLTVV.

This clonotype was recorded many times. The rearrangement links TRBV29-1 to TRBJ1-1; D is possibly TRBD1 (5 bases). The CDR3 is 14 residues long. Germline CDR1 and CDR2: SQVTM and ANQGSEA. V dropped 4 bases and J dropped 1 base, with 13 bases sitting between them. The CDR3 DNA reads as TGCAGCGTTGGAGGGGTTTGGGGGAACACTGAAGCTTTCTTT. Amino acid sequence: CSVGGVWGNTEAFF.

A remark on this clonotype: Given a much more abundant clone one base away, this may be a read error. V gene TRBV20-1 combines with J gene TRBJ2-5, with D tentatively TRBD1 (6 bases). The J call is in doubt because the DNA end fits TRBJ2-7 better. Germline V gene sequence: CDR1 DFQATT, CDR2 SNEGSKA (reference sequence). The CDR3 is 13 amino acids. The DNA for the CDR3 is TGCAGTGCTAGTACGGGACAAACCGTCGAGCAGTACTTC. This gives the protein CSASTGQTVEQYF.

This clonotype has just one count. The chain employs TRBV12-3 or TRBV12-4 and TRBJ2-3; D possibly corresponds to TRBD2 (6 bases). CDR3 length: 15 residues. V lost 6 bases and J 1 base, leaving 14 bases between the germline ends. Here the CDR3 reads CASRGAWGGTDTQYF. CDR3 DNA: TGTGCCAGCAGGGGCGCATGGGGGGGCACAGATACGCAGTATTTT.

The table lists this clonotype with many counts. The chain's CDR3 is CASSGSPGQGIETQYF. The CDR3 coding sequence is TGCGCCAGCAGTGGATCACCGGGACAGGGGATTGAGACCCAGTACTTC. This chain connects TRBV10-1 to TRBJ2-5, with 10 bases lining up with TRBD1. This CDR3 contains 16 residues. V was clipped by 4 bases and J by 5 bases; unmatched bases: 10. CDR1 and CDR2 (germline): WNHNN, SYGVQD (reference sequence).

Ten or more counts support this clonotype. This CDR3 reads CASGIRSNYGYTF. Written as DNA, the CDR3 is TGTGCCAGCGGTATAAGAAGTAACTATGGCTACACCTTC. V and J are TRBV7-9 and TRBJ1-2; D ambiguous. Germline V lookup: CDR1 SEHNR, CDR2 FQNEAQ (reference sequence). The CDR3 runs 13 residues. Trimming removed 8 bases at V and 1 base at J, with 11 bases between.

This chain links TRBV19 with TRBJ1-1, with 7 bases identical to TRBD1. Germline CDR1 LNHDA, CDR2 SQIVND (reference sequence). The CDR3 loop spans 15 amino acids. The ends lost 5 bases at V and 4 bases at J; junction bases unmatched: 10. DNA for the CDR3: TGTGCCAGTAGTCCCTGGGAAGGGGGCGTCACTGAAGCTTTCTTT. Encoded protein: CASSPWEGGVTEAFF.

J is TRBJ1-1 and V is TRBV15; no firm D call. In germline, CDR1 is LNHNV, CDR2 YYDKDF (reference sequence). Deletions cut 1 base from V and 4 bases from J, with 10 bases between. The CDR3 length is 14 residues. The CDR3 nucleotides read TGTGCCACCAGCAGAGCCGGGATGGCCACTGAAGCTTTCTTT. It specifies CATSRAGMATEAFF.

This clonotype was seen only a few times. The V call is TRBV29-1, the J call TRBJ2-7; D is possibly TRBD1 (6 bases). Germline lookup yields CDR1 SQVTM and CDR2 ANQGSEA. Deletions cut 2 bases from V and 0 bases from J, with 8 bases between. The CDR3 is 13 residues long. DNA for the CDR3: TGCAGCGTTGAACAGGGGAGCTCCTACGAGCAGTACTTC. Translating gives CSVEQGSSYEQYF.

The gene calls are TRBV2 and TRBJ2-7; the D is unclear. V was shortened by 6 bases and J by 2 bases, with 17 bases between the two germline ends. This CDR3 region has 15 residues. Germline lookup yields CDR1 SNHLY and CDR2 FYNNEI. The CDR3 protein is CASSVHNLLTYEQYF. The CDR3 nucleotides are TGTGCCAGCAGCGTACATAACTTGTTAACCTACGAGCAGTACTTC.

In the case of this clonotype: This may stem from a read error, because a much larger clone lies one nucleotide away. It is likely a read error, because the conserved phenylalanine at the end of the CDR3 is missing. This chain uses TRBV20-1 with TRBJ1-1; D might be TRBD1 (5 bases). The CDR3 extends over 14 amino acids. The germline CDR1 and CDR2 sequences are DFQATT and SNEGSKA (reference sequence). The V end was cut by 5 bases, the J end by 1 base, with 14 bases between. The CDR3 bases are TGCAGTGCTTCCCCCGCAGGGCCGAACACTGAAGCTTTCCTT. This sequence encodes CSASPAGPNTEAFL.

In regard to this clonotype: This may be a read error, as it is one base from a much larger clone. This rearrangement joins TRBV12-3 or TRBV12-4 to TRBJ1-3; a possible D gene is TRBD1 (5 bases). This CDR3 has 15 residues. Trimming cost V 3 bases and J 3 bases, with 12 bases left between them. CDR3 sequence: CASSLLEGLGNTIYF. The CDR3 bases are TGTGCCAGCAGTTTGCTCGAGGGGCTTGGAAACACCATATATTTT.

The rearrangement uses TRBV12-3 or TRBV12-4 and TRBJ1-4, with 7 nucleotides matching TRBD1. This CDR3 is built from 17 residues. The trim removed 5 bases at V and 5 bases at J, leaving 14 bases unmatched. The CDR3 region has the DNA TGTGCCAGCAGTGCTACAGGGGAGGGGACAGTGAATGAAAAACTGTTTTTT. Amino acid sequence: CASSATGEGTVNEKLFF.

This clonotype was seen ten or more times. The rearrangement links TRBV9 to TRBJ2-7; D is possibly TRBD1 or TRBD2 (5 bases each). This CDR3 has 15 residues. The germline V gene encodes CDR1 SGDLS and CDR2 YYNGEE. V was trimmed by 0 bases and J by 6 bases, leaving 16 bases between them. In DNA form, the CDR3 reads TGTGCCAGCAGCGTAGCGGGTTCGGGGCCCGGCGAGCAGTACTTC. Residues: CASSVAGSGPGEQYF. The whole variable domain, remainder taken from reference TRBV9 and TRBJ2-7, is DSGVTQTPKHLITATGQRVTLRCSPRSGDLSVYWYQQSLDQGLQFLIQYYNGEERAKGNILERFSAQQFPDLHSELNLSSLELGDSALYFCASSVAGSGPGEQYFGPGTRLTVT.

The CDR3: CASSARWRSWRSYEQYF. The CDR3 DNA is TGTGCCAGCAGCGCCCGGTGGCGCTCCTGGCGCTCCTACGAGCAGTACTTC. V and J are TRBV7-2 and TRBJ2-7; D unclear. The V gene lost 5 bases and the J gene lost 0 bases, with 20 bases spanning the gap. The CDR3 is 17 amino acids. From germline, CDR1 is SGHTA and CDR2 FQGNSA.

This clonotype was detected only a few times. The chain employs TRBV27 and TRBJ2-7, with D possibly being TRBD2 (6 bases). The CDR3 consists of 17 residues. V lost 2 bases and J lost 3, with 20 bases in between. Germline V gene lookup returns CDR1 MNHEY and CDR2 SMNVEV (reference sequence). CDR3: CASSLGAGGTASYEQYF. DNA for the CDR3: TGTGCCAGCAGTTTAGGGGCCGGCGGGACCGCGAGCTACGAGCAGTACTTC.

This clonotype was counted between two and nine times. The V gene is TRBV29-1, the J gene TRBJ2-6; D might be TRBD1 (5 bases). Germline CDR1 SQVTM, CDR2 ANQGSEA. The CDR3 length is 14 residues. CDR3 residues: CGAAVGSGANVLTF. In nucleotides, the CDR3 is TGCGGGGCGGCCGTCGGATCTGGGGCCAACGTCCTGACTTTC.

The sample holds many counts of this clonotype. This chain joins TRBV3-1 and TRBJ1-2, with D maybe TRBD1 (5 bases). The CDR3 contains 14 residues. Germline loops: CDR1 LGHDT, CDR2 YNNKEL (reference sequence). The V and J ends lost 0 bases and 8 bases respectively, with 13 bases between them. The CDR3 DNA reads TGTGCCAGCAGCCAAGAGCAGGGACGCCGAGGCTACACCTTC. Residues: CASSQEQGRRGYTF.

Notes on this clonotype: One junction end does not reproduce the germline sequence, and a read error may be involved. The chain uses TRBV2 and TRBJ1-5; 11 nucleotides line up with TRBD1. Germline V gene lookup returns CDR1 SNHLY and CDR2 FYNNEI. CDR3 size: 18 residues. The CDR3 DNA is TGTGCTAGCAGTGCCTCCGGGACAGGGGGATGGAGCAATCAGCCCCAGCATTTT. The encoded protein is CASSASGTGGWSNQPQHF.

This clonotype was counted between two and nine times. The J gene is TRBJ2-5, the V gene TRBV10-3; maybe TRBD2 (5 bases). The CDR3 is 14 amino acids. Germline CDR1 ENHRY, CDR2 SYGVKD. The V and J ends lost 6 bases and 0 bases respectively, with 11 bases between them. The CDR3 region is CAIREDGDQETQYF. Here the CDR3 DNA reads TGTGCCATCAGGGAGGACGGAGACCAAGAGACCCAGTACTTC.

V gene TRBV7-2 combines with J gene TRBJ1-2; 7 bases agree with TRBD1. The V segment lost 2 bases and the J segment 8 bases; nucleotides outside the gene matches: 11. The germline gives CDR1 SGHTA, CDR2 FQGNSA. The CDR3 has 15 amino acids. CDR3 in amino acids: CASSLSGGTAFGYTF. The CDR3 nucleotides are TGTGCCAGCAGCTTAAGTGGTGGGACAGCATTCGGCTACACCTTC.

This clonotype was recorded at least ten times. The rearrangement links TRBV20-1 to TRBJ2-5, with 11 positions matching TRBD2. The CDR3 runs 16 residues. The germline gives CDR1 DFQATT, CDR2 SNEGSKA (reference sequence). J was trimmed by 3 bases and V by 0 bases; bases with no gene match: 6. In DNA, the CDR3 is TGCAGTGCTAGAGAAACTAGCGGGAGACAAGAAGAGACCCAGTACTTC. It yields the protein CSARETSGRQEETQYF.

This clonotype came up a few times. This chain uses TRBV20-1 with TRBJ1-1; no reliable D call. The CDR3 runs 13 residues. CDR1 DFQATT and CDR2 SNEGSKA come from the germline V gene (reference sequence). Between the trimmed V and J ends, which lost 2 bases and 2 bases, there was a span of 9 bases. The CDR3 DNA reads TGCAGTGCTAGACGCCCCATTAACACTGAAGCTTTCTTT. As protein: CSARRPINTEAFF.

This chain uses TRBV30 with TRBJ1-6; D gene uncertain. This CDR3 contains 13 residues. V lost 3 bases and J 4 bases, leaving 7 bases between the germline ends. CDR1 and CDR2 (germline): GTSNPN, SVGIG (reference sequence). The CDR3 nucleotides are TGTGCCTGGAGGGACGTTTATAATTCACCCCTCCACTTT. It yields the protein CAWRDVYNSPLHF.

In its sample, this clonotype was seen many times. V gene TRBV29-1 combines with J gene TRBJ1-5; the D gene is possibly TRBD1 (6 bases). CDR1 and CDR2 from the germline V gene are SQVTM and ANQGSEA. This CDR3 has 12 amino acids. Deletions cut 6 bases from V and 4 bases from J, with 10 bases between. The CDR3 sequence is CSVGGLNQPQHF. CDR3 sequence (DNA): TGCAGCGTGGGGGGGCTTAATCAGCCCCAGCATTTT.

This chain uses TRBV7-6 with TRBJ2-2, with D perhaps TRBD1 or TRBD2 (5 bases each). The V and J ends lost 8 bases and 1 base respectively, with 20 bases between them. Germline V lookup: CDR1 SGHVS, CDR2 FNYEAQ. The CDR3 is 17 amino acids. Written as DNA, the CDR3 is TGTGCCAGCGCGCAGCCTCCGGGACGGGGGAACACCGGGGAGCTGTTTTTT. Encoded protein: CASAQPPGRGNTGELFF.

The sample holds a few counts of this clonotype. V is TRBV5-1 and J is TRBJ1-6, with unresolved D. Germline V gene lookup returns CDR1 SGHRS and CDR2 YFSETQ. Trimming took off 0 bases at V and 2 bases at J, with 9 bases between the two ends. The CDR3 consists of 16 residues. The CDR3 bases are TGCGCCAGCAGCTTGGAAAGCGGGACCTATAATTCACCCCTCCACTTT. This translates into CASSLESGTYNSPLHF.

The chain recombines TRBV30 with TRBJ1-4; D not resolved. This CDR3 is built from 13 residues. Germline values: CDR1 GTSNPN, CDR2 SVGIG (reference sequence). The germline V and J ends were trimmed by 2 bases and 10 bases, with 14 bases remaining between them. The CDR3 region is CAWSTVRVRKLFF. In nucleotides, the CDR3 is TGTGCCTGGAGTACAGTCCGCGTGCGAAAACTGTTTTTT.

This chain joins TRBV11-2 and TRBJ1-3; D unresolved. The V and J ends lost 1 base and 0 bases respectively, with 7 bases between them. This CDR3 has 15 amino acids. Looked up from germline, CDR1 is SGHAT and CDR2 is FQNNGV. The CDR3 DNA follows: TGTGCCAGCAGCTTAGTACGGAGCTCTGGAAACACCATATATTTT. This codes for CASSLVRSSGNTIYF. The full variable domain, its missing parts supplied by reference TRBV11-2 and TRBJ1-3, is EAGVAQSPRYKIIEKRQSVAFWCNPISGHATLYWYQQILGQGPKLLIQFQNNGVVDDSQLPKDRFSAERLKGVDSTLKIQPAKLEDSAVYLCASSLVRSSGNTIYFGEGSWLTVV.

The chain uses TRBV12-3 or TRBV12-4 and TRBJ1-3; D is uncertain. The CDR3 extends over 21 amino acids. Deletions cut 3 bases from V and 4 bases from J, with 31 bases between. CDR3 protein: CASSLVKHFERIESGGNTIYF. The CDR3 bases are TGTGCCAGCAGTTTGGTAAAACATTTCGAGCGAATTGAGTCGGGGGGAAACACCATATATTTT.

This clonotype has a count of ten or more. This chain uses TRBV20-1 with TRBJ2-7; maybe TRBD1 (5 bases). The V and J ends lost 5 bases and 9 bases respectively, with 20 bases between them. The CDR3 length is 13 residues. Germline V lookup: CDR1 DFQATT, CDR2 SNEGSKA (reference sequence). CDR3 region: CSAAEDSLGLQYF. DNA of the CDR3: TGCAGTGCTGCTGAAGACAGCCTGGGTTTGCAGTACTTC.